The 17 T cell receptor beta chains presented below share a single source sample, sequenced in a study of T cell repertoires in cytomegalovirus infection. A single record per CDR3 protein comes from TCRdb applying MiXCR to the reads. The table shows around 440,000 distinct CDR3 sequences, with 10% to 12% occurring only once. The sample was PBMCs. The receptors originated from a human donor in good health (CMV status not recorded). Some clones in this sample may be carry-over from other donors' samples.

This clonotype appeared a few times. The chain couples TRBV7-9 to TRBJ1-2; D may be TRBD1 (5 bases). The CDR3 totals 13 residues. CDR1 and CDR2 (germline): SEHNR, FQNEAQ (reference sequence). V lost 6 bases to trimming and J lost 2 bases, with 10 bases between them. Written as DNA, the CDR3 is TGTGCCAGCAGGAGGGACGGGAACTATGGCTACACCTTC. This sequence encodes CASRRDGNYGYTF.

The genes are TRBV5-1 and TRBJ2-2; possibly TRBD2 for D (6 bases). V dropped 1 base and J dropped 7 bases, with 14 bases sitting between them. CDR1 is SGHRS, CDR2 YFSETQ, per germline. This CDR3 has 15 residues. CDR3 DNA: TGCGCCAGCAGCTTGCGGCGGGCGGGGATCGGGGAGCTGTTTTTT. This gives the protein CASSLRRAGIGELFF.

This clonotype has more than one count but fewer than ten. V usage is TRBV20-1 and J usage is TRBJ2-7, with TRBD1 matching over 9 bases. The trim removed 3 bases at V and 5 bases at J, leaving 5 bases unmatched. This CDR3 is built from 13 residues. Germline-derived CDR1 and CDR2 are DFQATT and SNEGSKA (reference sequence). CDR3 protein: CSASRDRDNEQYF. The DNA for the CDR3 is TGCAGTGCTAGTCGGGACAGGGATAACGAGCAGTACTTC.

This clonotype was detected ten times or more. The chain has TRBV19 and TRBJ2-6; 7 bases are shared with TRBD1. Germline lookup yields CDR1 LNHDA and CDR2 SQIVND (reference sequence). The CDR3 consists of 18 residues. V lost 1 base, J lost 0 bases, and 6 bases stayed unmatched. The CDR3 bases are TGTGCCAGTAGTATAGTCTCGGGACAGAGCTCTGGGGCCAACGTCCTGACTTTC. Amino acids: CASSIVSGQSSGANVLTF.

This chain links TRBV29-1 with TRBJ2-7; TRBD2 aligns across 12 bases. V shed 6 bases, J shed 2 bases, and the junction held 11 bases outside the gene matches. The CDR3 is made up of 16 amino acids. CDR1 SQVTM and CDR2 ANQGSEA come from the germline V gene. CDR3 DNA sequence: TGCAGCGTGAATACCGGGACTAGCGGGCGACCCTACGAGCAGTACTTC. Its protein product is CSVNTGTSGRPYEQYF.

This clonotype was seen only a few times. V and J are TRBV3-1 and TRBJ2-2; 8 nucleotides match TRBD2. The CDR3 has 18 amino acids. Per the germline V gene, CDR1 is LGHDT and CDR2 is YNNKEL (reference sequence). V lost 3 bases and J lost 4; bases outside the gene matches: 13. CDR3 loop: CASSQGAGVGGGTGELFF. In DNA form, the CDR3 reads TGTGCCAGCAGCCAGGGTGCCGGAGTCGGGGGGGGCACCGGGGAGCTGTTTTTT.

This clonotype showed up many times. The chain is built from TRBV6-1 and TRBJ1-2, with D possibly TRBD1 on 6 matching bases. V was pared by 10 bases and J by 6 bases, with 18 bases between. In germline, CDR1 is MNHNS, CDR2 SASEGT. This CDR3 contains 13 residues. The CDR3 sequence: CANRGGNSHGYTF. CDR3 in DNA: TGTGCCAACCGAGGGGGTAACTCTCATGGCTACACCTTC.

This clonotype has only a few counts. The chain combines TRBV24-1 with TRBJ2-1, with D unclear. The CDR3 is 14 residues long. The germline CDR1 and CDR2 sequences are KGHDR and SFDVKD. The ends were cut back, 5 bases at V and 3 bases at J, with 10 bases in the middle. CDR3 nucleotide sequence: TGTGCCACCAGTGGAGGTAGTTACTACAATGAGCAGTTCTTC. This sequence encodes CATSGGSYYNEQFF.

In this sample, this clonotype turned up many times. CDR3 coding DNA: TGTGCCAGTGGGGGACTAGCGGGGACGAACACCGGGGAGCTGTTTTTT. This codes for CASGGLAGTNTGELFF. The V and J genes are TRBV2 and TRBJ2-2, with 13 nucleotides matching TRBD2. The CDR3 is 16 residues long. The trim removed 9 bases at V and 0 bases at J, leaving 4 bases unmatched. The germline gives CDR1 SNHLY, CDR2 FYNNEI.

The J gene is TRBJ2-7, the V gene TRBV7-3, with 7 positions matching TRBD1. In germline, CDR1 is SGHTA, CDR2 FQGTGA. The V and J ends lost 6 bases and 4 bases, in that order; junction bases with no gene match: 9. The CDR3 loop spans 14 amino acids. The CDR3 sequence is CASSLQGQNYEQYF. For the CDR3, the DNA is TGTGCCAGCAGTTTGCAGGGACAGAATTACGAGCAGTACTTC.

Only a few counts were recorded for this clonotype. The chain recombines TRBV10-1 with TRBJ2-3, with 8 nucleotides matching TRBD1. The CDR3 has 15 residues. V was pared by 3 bases and J by 1 base, with 3 bases of the junction left unmatched. Germline lookup yields CDR1 WNHNN and CDR2 SYGVQD (reference sequence). CDR3 loop: CASSDPGQGTDTQYF. DNA for the CDR3: TGCGCCAGCAGTGATCCGGGACAGGGCACAGATACGCAGTATTTT.

This chain links TRBV10-3 with TRBJ2-3, with 11 bases aligning to TRBD1. The germline gives CDR1 ENHRY, CDR2 SYGVKD. V lost 6 bases and J lost 6; bases outside the gene matches: 5. The CDR3 length is 14 residues. CDR3 nucleotide sequence: TGTGCCATCAGCGGACAGGGGGCGCGGGATACGCAGTATTTT. Its protein is CAISGQGARDTQYF.

This clonotype was found many times. This rearrangement joins TRBV7-2 to TRBJ1-1; 8 positions match TRBD1. The CDR3 runs 15 residues. J gave up 2 bases and V 5 bases, and 7 bases lay outside the gene matches. Germline V gives CDR1 SGHTA, CDR2 FQGNSA. The CDR3 region has the DNA TGTGCCAGCAGCCCATGGACAGGGAGCAACACTGAAGCTTTCTTT. Encoded protein: CASSPWTGSNTEAFF.

This chain uses TRBV20-1 with TRBJ2-1, with D perhaps matching TRBD1 (7 bases). V dropped 4 bases and J dropped 0 bases, with 16 bases sitting between them. Germline CDR1 DFQATT, CDR2 SNEGSKA (reference sequence). The CDR3 covers 16 residues. Here the CDR3 DNA reads TGCAGTGCTACCAGGGGGGCGGCATTCTCCTACAATGAGCAGTTCTTC. Its protein product is CSATRGAAFSYNEQFF.

This clonotype was recorded at least ten times. V gene TRBV7-9 combines with J gene TRBJ1-1, with unresolved D. The CDR3 runs to 14 residues. Germline CDR1 SEHNR, CDR2 FQNEAQ (reference sequence). Trimming cost V 2 bases and J 1 base, with 8 bases left between them. The CDR3: CASSLNQPNTEAFF. CDR3 nucleotide sequence: TGTGCCAGCAGCTTAAATCAGCCGAACACTGAAGCTTTCTTT.

In this sample, this clonotype turned up a few times. The chain recombines TRBV18 with TRBJ2-3; no reliable D call. Trimming left V 2 bases short and J 0 bases short, with 6 bases between. There are 14 residues in the CDR3. The germline V gene has CDR1 KGHSH and CDR2 LQKENI. The CDR3 DNA is TGTGCCAGCTCACCAGAGGTTAGCACAGATACGCAGTATTTT. Amino acid sequence: CASSPEVSTDTQYF.

In this sample, this clonotype turned up once. The chain employs TRBV29-1 and TRBJ1-1; 9 bases are shared with TRBD1. Germline assignment: CDR1 SQVTM and CDR2 ANQGSEA. The length of the CDR3 is 13 residues. The V and J ends lost 7 bases and 10 bases, in that order; junction bases with no gene match: 13. The CDR3 DNA sequence: TGCAGCGCTACGGGACAGGGAATACCCACAGCTTTCTTT. Residues: CSATGQGIPTAFF.